These 9 T cell receptor beta chains came from one sample sequenced in a study of blood T cell repertoires in COVID-19. Assay used: immunoSEQ multiplex PCR; TCRdb lists only in-frame clones, some missing. The sample yields roughly 380,000 clones, roughly 90% seen once. Material for sequencing was PBMCs or T cells enriched from blood (not recorded which). Source of these receptors: a woman between 25 and 40 years old who had been exposed to COVID-19.

The chain recombines TRBV5-1 with TRBJ1-2, with D possibly being TRBD1 (5 bases). CDR1 and CDR2 from the germline V gene are SGHRS and YFSETQ. The CDR3 spans 13 residues. Trimming pared 4 bases from V and 5 bases from J, leaving 12 bases between. The CDR3, as DNA: TGCGCCAGCAGCCCCTCGGGGGATTATGGCTACACCTTC. Translating it yields CASSPSGDYGYTF.

The V call is TRBV19, the J call TRBJ2-7; D is perhaps TRBD2 (5 bases). The CDR3 is 14 amino acids. Germline V gene lookup returns CDR1 LNHDA and CDR2 SQIVND (reference sequence). Trimming took off 1 base at V and 2 bases at J, with 9 bases between the two ends. The CDR3 DNA is TGTGCCAGTAGTATAGGACTATCTACCTACGAGCAGTACTTC. This encodes CASSIGLSTYEQYF. The full variable domain, in which reference TRBV19 and TRBJ2-7 provide the parts outside the CDR3, is DGGITQSPKYLFRKEGQNVTLSCEQNLNHDAMYWYRQDPGQGLRLIYYSQIVNDFQKGDIAEGYSVSREKKESFPLTVTSAQKNPTAFYLCASSIGLSTYEQYFGPGTRLTVT.

The chain carries TRBV5-1 and TRBJ2-1, with TRBD2 matching 7 bases. Losses at the gene ends were 4 bases for V and 6 bases for J; bases not matched to a gene: 10. The CDR3 runs 15 residues. Germline values: CDR1 SGHRS, CDR2 YFSETQ. This CDR3 reads CASSLPAGAANEQFF. In nucleotides, the CDR3 is TGCGCCAGCAGCCTCCCGGCGGGAGCCGCCAATGAGCAGTTCTTC.

The chain carries TRBV9 and TRBJ2-2; D gene uncertain. The CDR3 spans 14 residues. Germline assignment: CDR1 SGDLS and CDR2 YYNGEE. V gave up 4 bases and J gave up 4 bases, with 11 bases separating them. The CDR3 DNA reads as TGTGCCAGCAGCCCCCTGCCGGGCACCGGGGAGCTGTTTTTT. This encodes CASSPLPGTGELFF.

The rearrangement links TRBV5-1 to TRBJ1-1, with D possibly being TRBD1 (5 bases). Trimming took 1 base from V and 1 from J, leaving 11 bases between them. Germline CDR1 reads SGHRS; CDR2 reads YFSETQ. This CDR3 contains 15 residues. The CDR3 DNA sequence: TGCGCCAGCAGCTTGCAGGGATGGGGGAACACTGAAGCTTTCTTT. This codes for CASSLQGWGNTEAFF.

This sequence joins TRBV7-8 and TRBJ1-2; TRBD1 agrees at 8 bases. Trimming cost V 6 bases and J 7 bases; bases outside gene matches: 7. CDR3 length: 13 amino acids. CDR1 and CDR2 from the germline V gene are SGHVS and FQNEAQ. CDR3 sequence (DNA): TGTGCCAGCAGACCCCAGGGGGCCTCTGGCTACACCTTC. It yields the protein CASRPQGASGYTF.

The chain links TRBV3-1 (or the pseudogene TRBV3-2) to TRBJ2-7; TRBD1 agrees at 9 bases. Trimming cost V 3 bases and J 7 bases; bases outside gene matches: 4. Per germline, CDR1 LGHDT and CDR2 YNNKEL (reference sequence). This CDR3 spans 13 amino acids. The DNA of the CDR3 is TGTGCCAGCAGCCAGGACAGGGGAAAAGAGCAGTACTTC. Amino acid sequence: CASSQDRGKEQYF.

J is TRBJ1-1 and V is TRBV3-1 (or the pseudogene TRBV3-2); TRBD1 agrees at 7 bases. Germline values: CDR1 LGHDT, CDR2 YNNKEL (reference sequence). This CDR3 comprises 15 residues. V was clipped by 4 bases and J by 1 base; unmatched bases: 6. Here the CDR3 reads CASSRSRGRNTEAFF. The CDR3 DNA reads TGTGCCAGCAGCCGCAGCAGGGGGAGGAACACTGAAGCTTTCTTT.

This chain connects TRBV5-1 to TRBJ2-2, with D possibly TRBD2 on 6 matching bases. V lost 5 bases, J lost 0 bases, and 11 bases lay in between. CDR3 size: 15 residues. The germline CDR1 and CDR2 sequences are SGHRS and YFSETQ. The DNA of the CDR3 is TGCGCCAGCAGACCCAGCGGGCCGAACACCGGGGAGCTGTTTTTT. Its translation is CASRPSGPNTGELFF.